The rows below give T cell receptor beta chains drawn from one sample of a study of chronic HIV infection and antiretroviral therapy. TCRdb used MiXCR to reprocess the 5' RACE reads, holding one entry per CDR3 protein. This sample carries just over 30,000 distinct CDR3 sequences, 7.5% to 10% of them seen once, and the ten largest clones take about 2.5%. The sequenced material came from peripheral blood. The source of these receptors is an adult who had HIV and had not received antiretroviral therapy, or was an uninfected healthy control (not recorded which). The CDR3 runs from the conserved cysteine through the conserved F or W. D genes are given only for firm matches. Clone size is given for some rows only: seen once, a few or many times, or a class if the clone is expanded.

TRBV27	many	NA	TRBJ2-6	15	CASRVRSSGANVLTF	TGTGCCAGCAGAGTCCGTAGCTCTGGGGCCAACGTCCTGACTTTC
TRBV5-1	few	NA	TRBJ1-1	16	CASSPRQPNANTEAFF	TGCGCCAGCAGCCCGAGACAGCCAAACGCGAACACTGAAGCTTTCTTT
TRBV4-1	few	TRBD1	TRBJ1-5	13	CASSQDRDQPQHF	TGCGCCAGCAGCCAGGACAGGGACCAGCCCCAGCATTTT
TRBV7-6	medium-sized	NA	TRBJ2-3	15	CASSLQPDGTDTQYF	TGTGCCAGCAGCTTACAGCCCGATGGGACAGATACGCAGTATTTT
TRBV5-5	few	TRBD2	TRBJ2-7	13	CASSWGGPDEQYF	TGTGCCAGCAGCTGGGGGGGACCCGACGAGCAGTACTTC
TRBV18	many	NA	TRBJ1-4	14	CASSENRDGEKLFF	TGTGCCAGCTCAGAAAACAGGGATGGTGAAAAACTGTTTTTT
TRBV3-1	few	NA	TRBJ2-1	15	CASSQDRASYNEQFF	TGTGCCAGCAGCCAAGACAGGGCTTCCTACAATGAGCAGTTCTTC
TRBV20-1	few	NA	TRBJ2-7	12	CSARTLSDEQYF	TGCAGTGCTAGGACCCTATCGGACGAGCAGTACTTC
TRBV20-1	NA	TRBD2	TRBJ2-7	15	CSARGLAGGVYEQYF	TGCAGTGCTAGAGGGCTAGCGGGGGGAGTCTACGAGCAGTACTTC
TRBV9	NA	TRBD1	TRBJ2-5	14	CASSGATGTETQYF	TGTGCCAGCAGCGGGGCGACAGGGACAGAGACCCAGTACTTC
TRBV20-1	many	TRBD1	TRBJ1-5	12	CSAWDRNQPQHF	TGCAGTGCCTGGGACAGAAATCAGCCCCAGCATTTT
TRBV27	few	NA	TRBJ1-4	14	CASSFGGSNEKLFF	TGTGCCAGCAGTTTTGGGGGCTCTAATGAAAAACTGTTTTTT
TRBV5-1	few	NA	TRBJ1-2	13	CASSLASSDGYTF	TGCGCCAGCAGCTTGGCGTCCTCGGATGGCTACACCTTC
TRBV7-9	NA	NA	TRBJ1-1	14	CASSSTPMNTEAFF	TGTGCCAGCAGCTCGACACCTATGAACACTGAAGCTTTCTTT
TRBV18	NA	NA	TRBJ2-7	15	CASSRARAISYEQYF	TGTGCCAGCTCGAGAGCCCGGGCGATCTCCTACGAGCAGTACTTC
TRBV7-9	few	NA	TRBJ1-1	13	CASSFDWGAEAFF	TGTGCCAGCAGCTTCGACTGGGGGGCTGAAGCTTTCTTT
TRBV12-3/TRBV12-4	many	NA	TRBJ2-1	16	CASSPPRRGLGNEQFF	TGTGCCAGCAGTCCGCCGAGGCGAGGGCTTGGCAATGAGCAGTTCTTC
TRBV7-2	few	NA	TRBJ1-1	16	CASSPEFRAFDTEAFF	TGTGCCAGCAGCCCGGAATTTAGGGCGTTCGACACTGAAGCTTTCTTT
TRBV29-1	few	NA	TRBJ1-1	14	CSAIGPRGFAEAFF	TGCAGCGCTATAGGACCCCGCGGGTTCGCTGAAGCTTTCTTT
TRBV11-3	NA	TRBD1	TRBJ2-1	15	CASSLDLAKGAEQFF	TGTGCCAGCAGCTTAGATCTAGCTAAGGGGGCTGAGCAGTTCTTC
TRBV20-1	NA	NA	TRBJ1-4	14	CSAGAGGTNEKLFF	TGCAGTGCTGGGGCCGGGGGCACTAATGAAAAACTGTTTTTT
TRBV6-4	medium-sized	TRBD2	TRBJ2-1	15	CASSDSSGGANEQFF	TGTGCCAGCAGTGACTCTAGCGGGGGGGCCAATGAGCAGTTCTTC
TRBV29-1	NA	NA	TRBJ1-2	16	CSVEDLAGEGNYGYTF	TGCAGCGTTGAAGATCTGGCAGGGGAGGGGAACTATGGCTACACCTTC
TRBV29-1	many	NA	TRBJ2-1	18	CSVVPGQGTSGVYNEQFF	TGCAGCGTTGTCCCGGGACAGGGAACTAGCGGAGTCTACAATGAGCAGTTCTTC
TRBV5-5	NA	TRBD1	TRBJ1-1	13	CASSVGQGTEAFF	TGTGCCAGCAGCGTGGGACAGGGTACTGAAGCTTTCTTT
TRBV10-3	few	TRBD1	TRBJ1-1	16	CAISEVGQGGGTEAFF	TGTGCCATCAGTGAAGTAGGACAGGGAGGCGGCACTGAAGCTTTCTTT
TRBV20-1	many	TRBD1	TRBJ1-5	18	CSATDGHRGFISDQPQHF	TGCAGTGCAACCGACGGGCACAGGGGCTTCATCTCGGATCAGCCCCAGCATTTT
TRBV20-1	NA	NA	TRBJ1-5	13	CSARDPGFGPQHF	TGCAGTGCTAGAGATCCGGGTTTTGGGCCCCAGCATTTT
TRBV29-1	many	NA	TRBJ1-2	14	CSVYHREGNYGYTF	TGCAGCGTTTACCACAGGGAGGGTAACTATGGCTACACCTTC
TRBV10-1	many	NA	TRBJ2-5	13	CASSVGPAETQYF	TGCGCCAGCAGTGTAGGGCCTGCGGAGACCCAGTACTTC
TRBV18	many	TRBD1	TRBJ1-5	16	CASSPGDRVGNQPQHF	TGTGCCAGCTCACCTGGGGACAGGGTGGGGAATCAGCCCCAGCATTTT
TRBV28	few	NA	TRBJ1-5	14	CASSPPGAGQPQHF	TGTGCCAGCAGTCCCCCAGGGGCCGGGCAGCCCCAGCATTTT
TRBV27	NA	NA	TRBJ2-4	16	CASSTYSGTAKNIQYF	TGTGCCAGCAGTACATACTCCGGGACTGCCAAAAACATTCAGTACTTC
TRBV9	many	TRBD2	TRBJ2-3	17	CASSGPGLAGGMDTQYF	TGTGCCAGCAGCGGCCCTGGACTAGCGGGGGGCATGGATACGCAGTATTTT
TRBV3-1	many	NA	TRBJ1-5	12	CASSQDQGRQHF	TGTGCCAGCAGCCAAGATCAAGGCAGACAGCATTTT
TRBV18	many	TRBD1	TRBJ1-6	17	CASSSLTGSSYNSPLHF	TGTGCCAGCTCATCCCTGACAGGGAGCTCCTATAATTCACCCCTCCACTTT
TRBV2	few	TRBD1	TRBJ2-7	13	CASRNRGGYEQYF	TGTGCCAGCAGGAACAGGGGTGGATACGAGCAGTACTTC
TRBV12-5	NA	NA	TRBJ1-1	14	CASGLVFGNTEAFF	TGTGCTAGTGGTTTGGTATTTGGGAACACTGAAGCTTTCTTT
TRBV20-1	few	NA	TRBJ2-2	15	CSAEPGHLNTGELFF	TGCAGTGCAGAACCGGGACACTTGAACACCGGGGAGCTGTTTTTT
TRBV2	many	NA	TRBJ1-6	13	CAGQRDGDSPLHF	TGTGCCGGACAAAGGGATGGGGATTCACCCCTCCACTTT
TRBV24-1	NA	TRBD2	TRBJ2-2	15	CATSAGTMESGELFF	TGTGCCACCAGTGCTGGGACTATGGAATCCGGGGAGCTGTTTTTT
TRBV6-5	many	TRBD1	TRBJ1-6	15	CASRSGQGANSPLHF	TGTGCCAGCAGATCCGGACAGGGGGCGAATTCACCCCTCCACTTT
TRBV27	many	TRBD1	TRBJ1-6	15	CASRGQGFWNSPLHF	TGTGCCAGCAGGGGACAGGGTTTCTGGAATTCACCCCTCCACTTT
TRBV30	NA	NA	TRBJ1-2	15	CAWSVGDPGNYGYTF	TGTGCCTGGAGTGTTGGGGACCCGGGGAACTATGGCTACACCTTC